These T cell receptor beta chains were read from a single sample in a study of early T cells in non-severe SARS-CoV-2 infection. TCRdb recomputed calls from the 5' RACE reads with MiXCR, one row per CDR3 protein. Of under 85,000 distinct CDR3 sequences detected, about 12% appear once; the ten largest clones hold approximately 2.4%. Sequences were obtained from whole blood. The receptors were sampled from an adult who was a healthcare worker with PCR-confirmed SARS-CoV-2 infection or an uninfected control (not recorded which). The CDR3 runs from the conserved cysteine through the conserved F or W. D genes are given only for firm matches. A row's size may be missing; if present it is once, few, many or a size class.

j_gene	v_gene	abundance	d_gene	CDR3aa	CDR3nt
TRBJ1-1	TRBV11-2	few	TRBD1	CASSRDPGQMNTEAFF	TGTGCCAGCAGCAGAGACCCGGGACAGATGAACACTGAAGCTTTCTTT
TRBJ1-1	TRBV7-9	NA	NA	CASTPAYSGSRTEAFF	TGTGCCAGCACCCCCGCTTATTCCGGGTCGAGAACTGAAGCTTTCTTT
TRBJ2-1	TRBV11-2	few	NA	CAWKRLSKRNEQFF	TGTGCCTGGAAACGACTCTCCAAAAGAAATGAGCAGTTCTTC
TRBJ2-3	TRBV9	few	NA	CASSSYTDTQYF	TGTGCCAGCAGCTCTTACACAGATACGCAGTATTTT
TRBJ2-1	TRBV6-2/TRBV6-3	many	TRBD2	CASNRGGSNEQFF	TGTGCCAGCAATCGCGGGGGGAGCAATGAGCAGTTCTTC
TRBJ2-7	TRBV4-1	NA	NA	CASSHRGDEQYF	TGCGCCAGCAGCCACAGGGGCGACGAGCAGTACTTC
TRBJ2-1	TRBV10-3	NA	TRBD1	CAITPSGGGEQFF	TGTGCCATCACCCCCTCAGGGGGCGGTGAGCAGTTCTTC
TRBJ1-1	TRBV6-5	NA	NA	CASSKGGIMNTEAFF	TGTGCCAGCAGTAAGGGCGGCATCATGAACACTGAAGCTTTCTTT
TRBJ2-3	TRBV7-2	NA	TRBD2	CASSSYSGRVGLAATDTQYF	TGTGCCAGCAGCTCCTATAGCGGGAGGGTAGGGCTGGCCGCTACAGATACGCAGTATTTT
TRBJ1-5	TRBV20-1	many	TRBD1	CSVATGLNQPQHF	TGCAGTGTCGCGACAGGGTTAAATCAGCCCCAGCATTTT
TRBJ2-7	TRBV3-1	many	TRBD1	CASSHSDRAPTYEQYF	TGTGCCAGCAGCCACTCCGACAGGGCACCGACCTACGAGCAGTACTTC
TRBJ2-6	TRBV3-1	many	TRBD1	CASSQVWTGGSGANVLTF	TGTGCCAGCAGCCAAGTCTGGACAGGGGGGAGTGGGGCCAACGTCCTGACTTTC
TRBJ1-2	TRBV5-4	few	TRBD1	CASSRDRGYGYTF	TGTGCCAGCAGCCGGGACAGGGGCTATGGCTACACCTTC
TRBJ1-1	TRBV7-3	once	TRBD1	CASSPTGGDTEAFF	TGTGCCAGCAGCCCGACAGGGGGGGACACTGAAGCTTTCTTT
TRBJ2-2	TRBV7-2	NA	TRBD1	CASSLNRGTGELFF	TGTGCCAGCAGCTTAAACAGGGGGACCGGGGAGCTGTTTTTT
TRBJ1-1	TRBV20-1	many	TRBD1	CSARRGQGAGGTEAFF	TGCAGTGCTAGACGCGGACAGGGGGCTGGTGGCACTGAAGCTTTCTTT
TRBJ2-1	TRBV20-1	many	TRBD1	CSAPWRTGGNEQFF	TGCAGTGCTCCTTGGAGGACAGGGGGAAATGAGCAGTTCTTC
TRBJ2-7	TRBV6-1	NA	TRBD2	CASSEAQPGLAF	TGTGCCAGCAGTGAAGCGCAACCGGGACTAGCGTTC
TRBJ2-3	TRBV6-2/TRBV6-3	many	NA	CASSSLAEDTQYF	TGTGCCAGCTCCTCGCTAGCCGAAGATACGCAGTATTTT
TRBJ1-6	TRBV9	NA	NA	CASSVGGFDSPLHF	TGTGCCAGCAGCGTAGGAGGGTTTGATTCACCCCTCCACTTT
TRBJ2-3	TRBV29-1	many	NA	CSAGTSGADTQYF	TGCAGCGCCGGGACCTCAGGTGCAGATACGCAGTATTTT
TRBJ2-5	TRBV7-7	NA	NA	CASSLGSYQETQYF	TGTGCTAGCAGCCTAGGATCATACCAAGAGACCCAGTACTTC
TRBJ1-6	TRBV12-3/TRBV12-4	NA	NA	CASSLDGHNSPLHF	TGTGCCAGCAGTTTAGACGGACATAATTCACCCCTCCACTTT
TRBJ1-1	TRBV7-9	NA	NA	CASSFFLRAYTEAFF	TGTGCCAGCAGTTTTTTTCTCCGGGCGTACACTGAAGCTTTCTTT
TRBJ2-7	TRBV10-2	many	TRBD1	CASSLPSRDSAAYLNYEQYF	TGCGCCAGCAGCCTTCCGTCAAGGGACAGTGCGGCGTACCTGAACTACGAGCAGTACTTC
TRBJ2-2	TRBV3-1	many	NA	CASSQDAGTGELFF	TGTGCCAGCAGCCAAGATGCTGGCACCGGGGAGCTGTTTTTT
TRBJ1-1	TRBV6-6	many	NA	CASSYTRDGEAFF	TGTGCCAGCAGTTACACCCGGGACGGTGAAGCTTTCTTT
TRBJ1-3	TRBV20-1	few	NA	CSAYNLQGQPGNTIYF	TGCAGTGCTTACAACTTACAGGGTCAGCCTGGAAACACCATATATTTT
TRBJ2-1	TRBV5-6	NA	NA	CASSLNPLSYNEQFF	TGTGCCAGCAGCTTGAACCCTCTTTCCTACAATGAGCAGTTCTTC
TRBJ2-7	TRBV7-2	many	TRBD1	CASSSRWGQGYEQYF	TGTGCCAGCAGCTCCCGCTGGGGACAGGGTTACGAGCAGTACTTC
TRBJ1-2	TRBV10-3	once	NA	CAISEFQGVWGYTF	TGTGCCATCAGTGAGTTCCAGGGAGTTTGGGGCTACACCTTC
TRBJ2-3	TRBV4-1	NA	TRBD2	CASSQGDSGGDTQYF	TGCGCCAGCAGCCAAGGGGACAGCGGGGGGGATACGCAGTATTTT
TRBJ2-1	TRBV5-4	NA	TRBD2	CASSSSGTIHPNEQFF	TGTGCCAGCAGCTCGAGCGGGACCATCCATCCCAATGAGCAGTTCTTC
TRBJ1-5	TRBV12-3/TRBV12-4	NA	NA	CASSLRTGRGNQPQHF	TGTGCCAGCAGCCTCCGCACAGGACGGGGCAATCAGCCCCAGCATTTT
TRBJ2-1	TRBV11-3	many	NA	CASSKPYNEQFF	TGTGCCAGCAGCAAACCATACAATGAGCAGTTCTTC
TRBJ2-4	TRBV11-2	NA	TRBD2	CASSPLRGGRASPAGNIQYF	TGTGCCAGCAGCCCCCTCAGGGGCGGGAGGGCTAGCCCGGCGGGAAACATTCAGTACTTC
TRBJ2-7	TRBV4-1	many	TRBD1	CASSQLQGKYEQYF	TGCGCCAGCAGCCAACTACAGGGGAAGTACGAGCAGTACTTC
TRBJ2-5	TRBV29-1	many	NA	CSVAGTLGSETQYF	TGCAGCGTTGCGGGGACTCTGGGGTCAGAGACCCAGTACTTC
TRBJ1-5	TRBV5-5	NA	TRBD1	CASSLAGGSEPQHF	TGTGCCAGCAGCTTGGCAGGGGGCTCCGAGCCCCAGCATTTT
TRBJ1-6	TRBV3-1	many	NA	CASSPALNSPLHF	TGTGCCAGCAGCCCCGCGTTGAATTCACCCCTCCACTTT
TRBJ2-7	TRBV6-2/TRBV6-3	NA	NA	CASSDRSPYEQYF	TGTGCCAGCAGCGACAGGAGTCCCTACGAGCAGTACTTC
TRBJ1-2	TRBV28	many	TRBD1	CASSSTHPGQGRGTF	TGTGCCAGCAGTTCAACCCATCCTGGACAGGGTAGGGGCACCTTC
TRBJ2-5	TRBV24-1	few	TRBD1	CATSDGGQGQETQYF	TGTGCCACCAGTGACGGGGGACAGGGACAAGAGACCCAGTACTTC
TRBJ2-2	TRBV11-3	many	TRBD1	CASSPSGQEVGGELFF	TGTGCCAGCAGCCCGAGCGGACAGGAGGTCGGCGGGGAGCTGTTTTTT
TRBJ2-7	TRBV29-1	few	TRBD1	CSVSPRDRAYEQYF	TGCAGCGTCTCCCCTAGGGACAGGGCCTACGAGCAGTACTTC
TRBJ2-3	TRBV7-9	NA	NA	CASHRDSGSDTQYF	TGTGCCAGCCACCGGGACTCCGGCTCAGATACGCAGTATTTT
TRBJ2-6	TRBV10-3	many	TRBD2	CAISDPGGLAGTRGANVLTF	TGTGCCATCAGTGACCCAGGGGGACTAGCGGGAACGAGAGGGGCCAACGTCCTGACTTTC